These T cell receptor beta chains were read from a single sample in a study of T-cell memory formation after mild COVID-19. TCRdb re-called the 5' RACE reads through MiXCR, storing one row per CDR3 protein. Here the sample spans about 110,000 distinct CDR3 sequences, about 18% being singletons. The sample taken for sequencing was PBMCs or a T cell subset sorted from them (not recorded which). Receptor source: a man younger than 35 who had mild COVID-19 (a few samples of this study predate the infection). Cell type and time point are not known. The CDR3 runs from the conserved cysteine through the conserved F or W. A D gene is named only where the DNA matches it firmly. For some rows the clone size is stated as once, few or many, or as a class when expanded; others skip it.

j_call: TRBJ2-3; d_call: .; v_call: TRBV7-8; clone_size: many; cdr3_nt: TGTGCCAGCAGCTTAGCGCCTAATACGCAGTATTTT; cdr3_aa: CASSLAPNTQYF
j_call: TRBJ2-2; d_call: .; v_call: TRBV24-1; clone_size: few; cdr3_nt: TGTGCCACCAGTGTTGGCGTGAGTAACACCGGGGAGCTGTTTTTT; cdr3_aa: CATSVGVSNTGELFF
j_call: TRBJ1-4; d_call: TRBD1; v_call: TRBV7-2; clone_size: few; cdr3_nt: TGTGCCAGCAGCCCTGACAGGGCAAGGGAAAAACTGTTTTTT; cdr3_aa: CASSPDRAREKLFF
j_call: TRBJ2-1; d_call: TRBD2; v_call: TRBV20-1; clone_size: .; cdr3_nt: TGCAGTGCCACTAGCGGGGCCCCGGGGAATGAGCAGTTCTTC; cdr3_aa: CSATSGAPGNEQFF
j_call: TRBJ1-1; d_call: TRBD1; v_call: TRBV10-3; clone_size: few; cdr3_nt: TGTGCCATCAGTGAGAGCAGGGGGGGAAACACTGAAGCTTTCTTT; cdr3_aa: CAISESRGGNTEAFF
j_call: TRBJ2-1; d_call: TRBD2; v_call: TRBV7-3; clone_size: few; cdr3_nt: TGTGCCAGCAGCTTAGGGACTAGCTCCTACAATGAGCAGTTCTTC; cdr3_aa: CASSLGTSSYNEQFF
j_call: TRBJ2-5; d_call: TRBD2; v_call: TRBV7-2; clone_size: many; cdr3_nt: TGTGCCAGCAGCCCTAGCGGGGGGGTAAAGACCCAGTACTTC; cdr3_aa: CASSPSGGVKTQYF
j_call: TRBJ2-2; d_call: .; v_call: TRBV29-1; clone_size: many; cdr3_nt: TGCAGCGTCAGACTAGGAACTGACACCGGGGAGCTGTTTTTT; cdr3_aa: CSVRLGTDTGELFF
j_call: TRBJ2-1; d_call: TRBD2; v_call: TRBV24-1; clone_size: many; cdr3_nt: TGTGCCACCAGTGCCGTAGCGGGGGGCCAATACAATGAGCAGTTCTTC; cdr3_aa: CATSAVAGGQYNEQFF
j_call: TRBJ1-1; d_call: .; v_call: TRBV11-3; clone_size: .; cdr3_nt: TGTGCCAGCAGCTTAGGAGGGGGTGACACTGAAGCTTTCTTT; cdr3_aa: CASSLGGGDTEAFF
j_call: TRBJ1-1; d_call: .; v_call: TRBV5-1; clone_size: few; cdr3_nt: TGCGCCAGCAGCGAGACATTGAACACTGAAGCTTTCTTT; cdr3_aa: CASSETLNTEAFF
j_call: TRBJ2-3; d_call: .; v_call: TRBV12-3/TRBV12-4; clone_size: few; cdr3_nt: TGTGCCAGCACGACAGCTTTGGGGGGCACAGATACGCAGTATTTT; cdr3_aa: CASTTALGGTDTQYF
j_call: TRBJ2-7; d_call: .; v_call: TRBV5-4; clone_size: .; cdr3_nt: TGTGCCAGCAGCCGGGACGGCACCTACGAGCAGTACTTC; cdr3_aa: CASSRDGTYEQYF
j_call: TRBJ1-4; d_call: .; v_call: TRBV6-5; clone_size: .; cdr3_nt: TGTGCCAGCAGTTACTCAGTTGGAACTAATGAAAAACTGTTTTTT; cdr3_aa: CASSYSVGTNEKLFF
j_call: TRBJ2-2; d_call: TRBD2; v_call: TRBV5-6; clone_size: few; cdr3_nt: TGTGCCAGCAGCTTGCGACTAGCGGGGGGGAACACCGGGGAGCTGTTTTTT; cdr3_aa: CASSLRLAGGNTGELFF
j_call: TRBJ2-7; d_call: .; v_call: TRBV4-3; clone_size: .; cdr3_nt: TGCGCCAGCAGCCAAGATCTCGGACAGTCCTACGAGCAGTACTTC; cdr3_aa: CASSQDLGQSYEQYF
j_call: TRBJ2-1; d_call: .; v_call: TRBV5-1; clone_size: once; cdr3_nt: TGCGCCAGCAGCTTCACCGGGGAGCAGTTCTTC; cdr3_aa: CASSFTGEQFF
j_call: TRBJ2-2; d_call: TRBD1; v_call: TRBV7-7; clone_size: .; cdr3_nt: TGTGCCAGCAGCTTAGATGACAGGGGGATACAGAACACCGGGGAGCTGTTTTTT; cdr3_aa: CASSLDDRGIQNTGELFF
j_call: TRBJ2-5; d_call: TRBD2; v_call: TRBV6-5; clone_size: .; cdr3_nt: TGTGCCAGCAGGCGACTAGCGGGGGGGAAAGAGACCCAGTACTTC; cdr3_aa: CASRRLAGGKETQYF
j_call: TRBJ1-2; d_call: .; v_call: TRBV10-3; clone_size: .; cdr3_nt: TGTGCCTCACCCTCCGGCTACTATGGCTACACCTTC; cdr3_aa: CASPSGYYGYTF
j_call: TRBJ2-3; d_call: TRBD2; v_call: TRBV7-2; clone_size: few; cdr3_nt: TGTGCCAGCAGCCAGGGACTAGCGTATACAGATACGCAGTATTTT; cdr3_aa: CASSQGLAYTDTQYF
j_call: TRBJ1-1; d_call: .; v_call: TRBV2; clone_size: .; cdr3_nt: TGTGCCAGCACACGTACCGGCCCCCTAGGGAGGAACACTGAAGCTTTCTTT; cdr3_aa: CASTRTGPLGRNTEAFF
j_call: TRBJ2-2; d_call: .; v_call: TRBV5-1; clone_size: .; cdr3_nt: TGCGCCAGCAGGGGCCAGGGGTCCACCGGGGAGCTGTTTTTT; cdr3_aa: CASRGQGSTGELFF
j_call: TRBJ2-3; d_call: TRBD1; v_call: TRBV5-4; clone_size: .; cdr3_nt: TGTGCCAGCAGCGGACAGGGCCGGGGAGATACGCAGTATTTT; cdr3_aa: CASSGQGRGDTQYF
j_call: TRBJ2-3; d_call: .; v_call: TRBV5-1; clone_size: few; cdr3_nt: TGCGCCAGCAGCTTGCAAGGGTACGGGGGCACAGATACGCAGTATTTT; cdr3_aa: CASSLQGYGGTDTQYF